The source of this T cell receptor (beta chain) is a study of T cell responses to AZD1222 COVID-19 vaccine. CDR1 is DFQATT, CDR2 SNEGSKA, per germline (reference sequence). The CDR3 extends over 10 amino acids. Deletions cut 6 bases from V and 5 bases from J, with 8 bases between. Study-wide results and limits: In a largely white British group with more females than males, clonal diversity was possibly underestimated. At study baseline, merely a handful of AZD1222 recipients were seropositive.

Comment on this clone: Its antigen is unidentified.

The method was immunoSEQ multiplex PCR; TCRdb's version includes in-frame clones alone and lacks a portion of them. The sample has about 81,000 clones; 85% to 95% are singletons. The starting material was peripheral blood, obtained 28 days after the second AZD1222 dose. This chain uses TRBV20-1 with TRBJ2-7; D uncertain. This TCR came from an adult who received the AZD1222 COVID-19 vaccine. The CDR3 coding sequence is TGCAGTGCCAGTACCGACGAGCAGTACTTC. This gives the protein CSASTDEQYF.